Given below is one T cell receptor (beta chain) in context. As yet, its antigen is unknown. Just one base apart from a much larger clone, this may be a read error. No conserved phenylalanine or tryptophan is present at the end of the CDR3, so a read error is the likely explanation. Germline V gene data show CDR1 as SGDLS and CDR2 as YYNGEE. The CDR3 is made up of 11 amino acids. Trimming stripped 4 bases from V and 5 bases from J, with 5 bases between. The data belong to a study of blood T cells in healthy people across ages. Study-level results: Roughly linear declines in TCR beta diversity per million T cells occurred with age.

Together with a sample-barcoded 5' primer, a J-beta primer mix was included in a second PCR lasting roughly 6 to 12 cycles. MiXCR was run by TCRdb on the 5' RACE reads, yielding one entry per CDR3 protein. The profile shows fewer than 750,000 distinct CDR3 sequences, approximately 52% of them singletons. This sequence originates from a woman older than 75 in good health. The rearrangement joins TRBV9 to TRBJ2-3; no reliable D call. The sample consisted of blood. In DNA form, the CDR3 reads TGTGCCAGCAGCACGCAAGATACGCAGTATATT. Translated: CASSTQDTQYI.